Following are 9 T cell receptor beta chains from one sample sequenced in a study of blood T cell repertoires in COVID-19. Clones were read by immunoSEQ multiplex PCR, and TCRdb kept only the in-frame ones, dropping some. In the table there are about 64,000 clones, around 90% of which are singletons. The sample comprised peripheral blood. The source of these receptors is a woman aged 60 to 75 with COVID-19, enrolled during active disease.

The chain employs TRBV28 and TRBJ2-1, with TRBD2 matching 11 bases. V was pared by 2 bases and J by 4 bases, with 1 base of the junction left unmatched. The CDR3 runs 15 residues. Germline loops: CDR1 MDHEN, CDR2 SYDVKM. CDR3 coding DNA: TGTGCCAGCAGTTTAACTAGCGGGGGTTACAATGAGCAGTTCTTC. This encodes CASSLTSGGYNEQFF.

This chain connects TRBV19 to TRBJ1-1; possible D gene TRBD1, 5 bases. Trimming cost V 4 bases and J 8 bases, with 17 bases left between them. Germline lookup yields CDR1 LNHDA and CDR2 SQIVND (reference sequence). The length of the CDR3 is 14 residues. In DNA, the CDR3 is TGTGCCAGTAGTAGGGTAGACAGCCGCAACGAAGCTTTCTTT. Its protein is CASSRVDSRNEAFF.

This sequence joins TRBV27 and TRBJ2-1, with 7 positions matching TRBD1. CDR3 length equals 15 residues. The trim removed 10 bases at V and 1 base at J, leaving 10 bases unmatched. Germline V gene lookup returns CDR1 MNHEY and CDR2 SMNVEV (reference sequence). This chain's CDR3 is CATNPGQPSYNEQFF. Written as DNA, the CDR3 is TGTGCCACCAATCCGGGACAGCCTTCCTACAATGAGCAGTTCTTC.

V is TRBV4-3 and J is TRBJ2-5; 11 bases are shared with TRBD2. Germline V gene sequence: CDR1 LGHNA, CDR2 YSLEER. The J segment lost 7 bases and the V segment lost 0 bases, leaving 4 bases of the junction unmatched. CDR3 length: 15 amino acids. The CDR3 coding sequence is TGCGCCAGCAGCCAAGACCAACTAGCGGGAGCGACCCAGTACTTC. Its protein product is CASSQDQLAGATQYF.

V usage is TRBV18 and J usage is TRBJ1-2, with 10 bases aligning to TRBD1. Germline CDR1 reads KGHSH; CDR2 reads LQKENI. J was trimmed by 3 bases and V by 0 bases; bases with no gene match: 7. CDR3 length equals 17 residues. Written as DNA, the CDR3 is TGTGCCAGCTCACCACCCGGGACAGGGGCTGCCTACTATGGCTACACCTTC. Residues: CASSPPGTGAAYYGYTF.

This CDR3 is CASSPRGTGSWGETQYF. CDR3 DNA sequence: TGTGCCAGCAGTCCCAGGGGGACAGGGTCGTGGGGAGAGACCCAGTACTTC. The chain carries TRBV27 and TRBJ2-5; TRBD1 aligns across 9 bases. V was clipped by 5 bases and J by 4 bases; unmatched bases: 14. Germline CDR1 reads MNHEY; CDR2 reads SMNVEV (reference sequence). CDR3 length: 17 amino acids.

The V and J genes are TRBV18 and TRBJ1-2, with unresolved D. Trimming pared 3 bases from V and 1 base from J, leaving 12 bases between. This CDR3 contains 15 residues. Germline V gene sequence: CDR1 KGHSH, CDR2 LQKENI. For the CDR3, the DNA is TGTGCCAGCTCACCGACCCGGGAGATTAACTATGGCTACACCTTC. This sequence encodes CASSPTREINYGYTF.

The chain joins TRBV7-9 to TRBJ1-4; D is possibly TRBD1 (6 bases). Trimming took off 5 bases at V and 7 bases at J, with 17 bases between the two ends. The CDR3 spans 15 residues. The V gene's germline CDR1 is SEHNR and CDR2 FQNEAQ (reference sequence). Here the CDR3 DNA reads TGTGCCAGCAGCCAGTCGCGGACAGAAGGTGAAAAACTGTTTTTT. Protein: CASSQSRTEGEKLFF.

In its sample, this clone was seen a few times. The chain links TRBV5-1 to TRBJ2-1, with 13 bases lining up with TRBD2. The V segment lost 4 bases and the J segment 10 bases; nucleotides outside the gene matches: 8. This CDR3 contains 15 residues. CDR1 and CDR2 from the germline V gene are SGHRS and YFSETQ. The CDR3, as DNA: TGCGCCAGCAGCACAACTAGCGGGGGGGCCAGCGAGCAGTTCTTC. This gives the protein CASSTTSGGASEQFF.